This T cell receptor (beta chain) was recovered during a study of T cells in Graves' hyperthyroidism and ophthalmopathy. Pregnant or lactating patients were excluded, as were those with uncontrolled infection or other autoimmune disease. The source of the PBMCs was 10 ml of fresh peripheral blood. Authors of the study amplified TCR beta CDR3 regions from RNA transcripts. An initial round of RT-PCR targeting the TCR CDR3 relied on the HTBI primer set. TCRdb redid the calling of the multiplex PCR reads with MiXCR, one entry per CDR3 protein. The sample has roughly 580,000 distinct CDR3 sequences, about 15% seen once. The CDR3 sequence is 14 residues long. The ends lost 2 bases at V and 12 bases at J; junction bases unmatched: 9. Germline V gene sequence: CDR1 LGHDT, CDR2 YNNKEL (reference sequence). The study's findings and limits: The model anticipated ophthalmopathy a median 6.5 months pre-onset.

Only a few counts were recorded for this clonotype. What it binds is not known. This receptor was obtained from a woman aged 25-40 years with Graves' hyperthyroidism that later progressed to Graves' ophthalmopathy. Input material: blood. The chain recombines TRBV3-1 with TRBJ1-4; TRBD1 agrees at 7 bases. The CDR3 region has the DNA TGTGCCAGCAGCCAAATCGGGACAGCCGAGCAACTGTTTTTT. It translates to CASSQIGTAEQLFF. Based on the CDR3 plus reference TRBV3-1 and TRBJ1-4, the full variable domain is DTAVSQTPKYLVTQMGNDKSIKCEQNLGHDTMYWYKQDSKKFLKIMFSYNNKELIINETVPNRFSPKSPDKAHLNLHINSLELGDSAVYFCASSQIGTAEQLFFGSGTQLSVL.